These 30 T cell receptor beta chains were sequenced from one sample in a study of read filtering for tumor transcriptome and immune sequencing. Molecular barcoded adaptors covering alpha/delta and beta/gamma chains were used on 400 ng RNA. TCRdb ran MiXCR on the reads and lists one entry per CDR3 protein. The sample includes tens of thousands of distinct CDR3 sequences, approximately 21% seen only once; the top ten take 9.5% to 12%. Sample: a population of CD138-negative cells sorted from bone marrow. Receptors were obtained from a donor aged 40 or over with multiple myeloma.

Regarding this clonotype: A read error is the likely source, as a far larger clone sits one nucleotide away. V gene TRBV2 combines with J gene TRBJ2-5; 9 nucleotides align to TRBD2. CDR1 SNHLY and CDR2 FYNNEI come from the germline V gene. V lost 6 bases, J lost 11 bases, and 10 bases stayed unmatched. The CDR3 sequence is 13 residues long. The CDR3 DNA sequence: TGTGCCAGCAGGTTGACTAGCGGCAATGAGCAGTACTTC. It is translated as CASRLTSGNEQYF.

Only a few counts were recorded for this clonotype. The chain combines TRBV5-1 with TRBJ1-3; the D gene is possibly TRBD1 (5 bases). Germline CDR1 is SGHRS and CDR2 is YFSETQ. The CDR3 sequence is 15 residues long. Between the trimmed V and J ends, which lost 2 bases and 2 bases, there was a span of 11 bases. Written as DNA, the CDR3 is TGCGCCAGCAGCTTCATGGGGCCAACTGGAAACACCATATATTTT. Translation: CASSFMGPTGNTIYF.

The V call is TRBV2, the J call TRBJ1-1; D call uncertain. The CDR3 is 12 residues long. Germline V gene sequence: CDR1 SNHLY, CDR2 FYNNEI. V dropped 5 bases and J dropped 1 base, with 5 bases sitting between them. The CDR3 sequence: CASSPWNTEAFF. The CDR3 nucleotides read TGTGCCAGCAGTCCTTGGAACACTGAAGCTTTCTTT.

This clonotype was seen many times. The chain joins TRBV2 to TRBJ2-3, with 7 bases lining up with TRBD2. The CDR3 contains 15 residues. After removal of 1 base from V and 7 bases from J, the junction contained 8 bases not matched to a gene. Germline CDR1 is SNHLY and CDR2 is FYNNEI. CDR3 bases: TGTGCCAGCAGTGAAGTGGCGGGGGTCCGGTATACGCAGTATTTT. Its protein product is CASSEVAGVRYTQYF. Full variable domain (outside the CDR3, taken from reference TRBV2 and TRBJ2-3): EPEVTQTPSHQVTQMGQEVILRCVPISNHLYFYWYRQILGQKVEFLVSFYNNEISEKSEIFDDQFSVERPDGSNFTLKIRSTKLEDSAMYFCASSEVAGVRYTQYFGPGTRLTVL.

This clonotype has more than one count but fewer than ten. CDR3 residues: CASSAQGGSNQPQHF. The CDR3, as DNA: TGTGCCAGCAGTGCACAGGGAGGTAGCAATCAGCCCCAGCATTTT. V is TRBV6-1 and J is TRBJ1-5, with a weak D call TRBD1 (6 bases). Germline V lookup: CDR1 MNHNS, CDR2 SASEGT. V lost 4 bases to trimming and J lost 0 bases, with 10 bases between them. The CDR3 consists of 15 residues.

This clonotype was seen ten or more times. CDR3 residues: CASSARDYSYNEQFF. The CDR3, as DNA: TGCGCCAGCAGCGCCCGGGACTACTCTTACAATGAGCAGTTCTTC. The rearrangement links TRBV10-1 to TRBJ2-1; 7 nucleotides match TRBD2. The CDR3 sequence is 15 residues long. The germline V gene encodes CDR1 WNHNN and CDR2 SYGVQD (reference sequence). Trimming at V came to 6 bases and at J to 4 bases, leaving 9 bases not matched to a gene.

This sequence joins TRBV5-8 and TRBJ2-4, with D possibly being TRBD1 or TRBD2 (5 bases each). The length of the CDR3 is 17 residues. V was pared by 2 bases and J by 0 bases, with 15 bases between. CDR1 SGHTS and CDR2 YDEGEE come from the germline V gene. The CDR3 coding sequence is TGTGCCAGCAGCTTAATCCCGTCGGGGCTAGCCAAAAACATTCAGTACTTC. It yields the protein CASSLIPSGLAKNIQYF. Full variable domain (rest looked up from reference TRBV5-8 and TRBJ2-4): EAGVTQSPTHLIKTRGQQATLRCSPISGHTSVYWYQQALGLGLQFLLWYDEGEERNRGNFPPRFSGRQFPNYSSELNVNALELEDSALYLCASSLIPSGLAKNIQYFGAGTRLSVL.

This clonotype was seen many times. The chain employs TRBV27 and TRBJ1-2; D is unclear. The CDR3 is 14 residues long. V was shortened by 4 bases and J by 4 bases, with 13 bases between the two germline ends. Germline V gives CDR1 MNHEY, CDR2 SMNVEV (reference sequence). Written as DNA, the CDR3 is TGTGCCAGCAGTTGGCAGGAGGGTGCCTATGGCTACACCTTC. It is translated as CASSWQEGAYGYTF.

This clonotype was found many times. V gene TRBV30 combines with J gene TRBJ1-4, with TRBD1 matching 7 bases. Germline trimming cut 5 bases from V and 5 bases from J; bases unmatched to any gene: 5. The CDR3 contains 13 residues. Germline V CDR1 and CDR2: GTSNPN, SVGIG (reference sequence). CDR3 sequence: CAWSTGMNEKLFF. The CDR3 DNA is TGTGCCTGGTCGACAGGGATGAATGAAAAACTGTTTTTT.

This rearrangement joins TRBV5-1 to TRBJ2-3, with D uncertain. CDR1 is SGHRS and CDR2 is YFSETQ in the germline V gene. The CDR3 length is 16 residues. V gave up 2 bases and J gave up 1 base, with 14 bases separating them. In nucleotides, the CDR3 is TGCGCCAGCAGCTTTAATCTACAGAAAGGCACAGATACGCAGTATTTT. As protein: CASSFNLQKGTDTQYF.

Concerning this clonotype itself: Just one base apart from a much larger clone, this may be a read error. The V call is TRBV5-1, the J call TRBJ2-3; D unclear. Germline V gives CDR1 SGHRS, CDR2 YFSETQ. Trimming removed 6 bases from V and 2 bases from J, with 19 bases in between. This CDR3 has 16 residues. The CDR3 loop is CASTMVAGGVTDTQYF. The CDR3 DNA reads TGCGCCAGCACTATGGTGGCAGGTGGGGTCACAGATACGCAGTATTTT.

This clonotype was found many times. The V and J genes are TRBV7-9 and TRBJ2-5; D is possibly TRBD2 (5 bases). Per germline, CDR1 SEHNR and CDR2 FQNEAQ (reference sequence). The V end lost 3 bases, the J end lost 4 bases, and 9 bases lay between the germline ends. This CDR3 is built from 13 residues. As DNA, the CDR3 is TGTGCCAGCAGCTTTTCAGGAGGAGAGACCCAGTACTTC. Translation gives CASSFSGGETQYF.

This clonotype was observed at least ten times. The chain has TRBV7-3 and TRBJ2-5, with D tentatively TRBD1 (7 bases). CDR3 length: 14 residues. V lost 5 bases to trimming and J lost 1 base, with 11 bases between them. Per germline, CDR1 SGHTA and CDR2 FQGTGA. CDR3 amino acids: CASSRGTAQETQYF. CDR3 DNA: TGTGCCAGCAGCCGGGGGACAGCCCAAGAGACCCAGTACTTC.

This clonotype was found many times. This chain's CDR3 is CSVRWEANTEAFF. The CDR3 DNA follows: TGCAGCGTACGCTGGGAGGCGAACACTGAAGCTTTCTTT. The chain carries TRBV29-1 and TRBJ1-1; D ambiguous. The length of the CDR3 is 13 residues. V lost 6 bases and J 1 base, leaving 12 bases between the germline ends. Germline CDR1 is SQVTM and CDR2 is ANQGSEA. Variable domain in full (rest from reference TRBV29-1 and TRBJ1-1): SAVISQKPSRDICQRGTSLTIQCQVDSQVTMMFWYRQQPGQSLTLIATANQGSEATYESGFVIDKFPISRPNLTFSTLTVSNMSPEDSSIYLCSVRWEANTEAFFGQGTRLTVV.

This chain's CDR3 is CASSFGGSPNQPQHF. In nucleotides, the CDR3 is TGTGCCAGCAGTTTTGGGGGGTCCCCCAATCAGCCCCAGCATTTT. The chain has TRBV28 and TRBJ1-5, with a possible D match to TRBD1 (5 bases). The CDR3 has 15 residues. V was cut by 3 bases and J by 3 bases, with 12 bases left in between. From germline, CDR1 is MDHEN and CDR2 SYDVKM.

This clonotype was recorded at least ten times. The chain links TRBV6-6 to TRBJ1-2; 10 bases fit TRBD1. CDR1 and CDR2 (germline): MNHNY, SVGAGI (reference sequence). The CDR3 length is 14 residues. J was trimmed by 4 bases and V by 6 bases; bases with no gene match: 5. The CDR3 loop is CASSKRTGGYGYTF. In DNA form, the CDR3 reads TGTGCCAGCAGCAAACGGACAGGGGGCTATGGCTACACCTTC.

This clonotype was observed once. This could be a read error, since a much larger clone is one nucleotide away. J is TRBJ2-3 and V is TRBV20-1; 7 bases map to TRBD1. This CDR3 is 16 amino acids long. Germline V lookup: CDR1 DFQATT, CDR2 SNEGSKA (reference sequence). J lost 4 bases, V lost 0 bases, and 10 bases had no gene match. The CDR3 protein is CSARDLFGQDADTQYF. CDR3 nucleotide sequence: TGCAGTGCTAGAGATCTTTTCGGACAGGACGCAGATACGCAGTATTTT.

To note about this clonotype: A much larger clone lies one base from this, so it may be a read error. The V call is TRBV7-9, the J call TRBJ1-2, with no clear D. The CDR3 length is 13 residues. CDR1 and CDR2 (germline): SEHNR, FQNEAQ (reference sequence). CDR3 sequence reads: CTSNKGGGHGYTF. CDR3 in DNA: TGTACCAGCAATAAAGGCGGAGGGCATGGCTACACCTTC. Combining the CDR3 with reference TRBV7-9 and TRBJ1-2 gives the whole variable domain DTGVSQNPRHKITKRGQNVTFRCDPISEHNRLYWYRQTLGQGPEFLTYFQNEAQLEKSRLLSDRFSAERPKGSFSTLEIQRTEQGDSAMYLCTSNKGGGHGYTFGSGTRLTVV.

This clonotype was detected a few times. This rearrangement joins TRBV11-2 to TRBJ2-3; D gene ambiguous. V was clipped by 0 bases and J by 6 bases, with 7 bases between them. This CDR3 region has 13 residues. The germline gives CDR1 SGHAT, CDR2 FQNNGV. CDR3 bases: TGTGCCAGCAGCTTAGATCCCAGGGATACGCAGTATTTT. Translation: CASSLDPRDTQYF.

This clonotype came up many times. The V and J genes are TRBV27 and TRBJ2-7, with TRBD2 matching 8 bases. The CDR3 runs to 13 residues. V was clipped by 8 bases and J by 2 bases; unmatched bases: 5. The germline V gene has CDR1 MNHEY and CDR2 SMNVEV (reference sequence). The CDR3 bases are TGTGCCAGCGGCCCGGGGGGGGCCTACGAGCAGTACTTC. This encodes CASGPGGAYEQYF.

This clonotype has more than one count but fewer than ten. Here the CDR3 DNA reads TGTGCCAGCAGTTCCTATCCAGAGAACACTGAAGCTTTCTTT. Amino acid sequence: CASSSYPENTEAFF. V usage is TRBV12-3 or TRBV12-4 and J usage is TRBJ1-1; D gene ambiguous. V lost 4 bases and J lost 1, with 10 bases in between. This CDR3 is 14 amino acids long.

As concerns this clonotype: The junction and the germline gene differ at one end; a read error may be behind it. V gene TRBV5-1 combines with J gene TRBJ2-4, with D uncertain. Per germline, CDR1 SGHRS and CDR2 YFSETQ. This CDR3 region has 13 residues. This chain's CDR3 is CAGSLLQQNIQYF. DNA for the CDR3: TGCGCCGGCAGCTTGTTGCAGCAAAACATTCAGTACTTC.

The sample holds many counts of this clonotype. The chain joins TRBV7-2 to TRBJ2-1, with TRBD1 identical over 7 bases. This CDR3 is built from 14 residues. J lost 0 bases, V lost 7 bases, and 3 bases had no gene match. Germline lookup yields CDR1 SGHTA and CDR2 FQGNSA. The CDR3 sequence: CASKAGGSYNEQFF. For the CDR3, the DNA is TGTGCCAGCAAGGCAGGGGGCTCCTACAATGAGCAGTTCTTC. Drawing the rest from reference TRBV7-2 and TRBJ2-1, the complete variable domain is GAGVSQSPSNKVTEKGKDVELRCDPISGHTALYWYRQSLGQGLEFLIYFQGNSAPDKSGLPSDRFSAERTGGSVSTLTIQRTQQEDSAVYLCASKAGGSYNEQFFGPGTRLTVL.

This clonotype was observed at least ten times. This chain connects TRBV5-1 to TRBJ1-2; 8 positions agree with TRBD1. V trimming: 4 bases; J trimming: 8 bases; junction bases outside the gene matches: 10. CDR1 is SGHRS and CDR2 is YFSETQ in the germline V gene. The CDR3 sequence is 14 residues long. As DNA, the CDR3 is TGCGCCAGCAGCGGGACAGGATGGGTTCACGGCTACACCTTC. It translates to CASSGTGWVHGYTF.

The CDR3 spells CASSLDSSVGEQFF. CDR3 DNA sequence: TGCGCCAGCAGCTTGGACTCCTCGGTCGGTGAGCAGTTCTTC. The V and J genes are TRBV5-1 and TRBJ2-1; D ambiguous. The CDR3 runs to 14 residues. V lost 0 bases and J 9 bases, leaving 13 bases between the germline ends. Germline CDR1 is SGHRS and CDR2 is YFSETQ. Full variable domain (outside the CDR3, taken from reference TRBV5-1 and TRBJ2-1): KAGVTQTPRYLIKTRGQQVTLSCSPISGHRSVSWYQQTPGQGLQFLFEYFSETQRNKGNFPGRFSGRQFSNSRSEMNVSTLELGDSALYLCASSLDSSVGEQFFGPGTRLTVL.

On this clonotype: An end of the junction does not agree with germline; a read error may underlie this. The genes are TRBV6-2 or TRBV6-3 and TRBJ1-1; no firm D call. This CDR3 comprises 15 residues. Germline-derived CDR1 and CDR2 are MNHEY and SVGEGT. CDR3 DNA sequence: TGTGCCAGCAGTCACTCCGGACGGAGTTACACTGAAGCTTTCTTT. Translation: CASSHSGRSYTEAFF.

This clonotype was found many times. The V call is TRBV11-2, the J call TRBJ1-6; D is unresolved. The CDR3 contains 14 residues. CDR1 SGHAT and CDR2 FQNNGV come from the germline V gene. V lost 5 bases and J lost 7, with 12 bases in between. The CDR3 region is CASSVTPRNSPLHF. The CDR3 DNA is TGTGCCAGCAGCGTTACTCCTCGGAATTCACCCCTCCACTTT.

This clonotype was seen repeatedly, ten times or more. Written as DNA, the CDR3 is TGTGCCAGCAGCTTGACAGCGGGGATAGAGCACGCATCAATGAGTAGGGAGTTCTTC. Translated, it gives CASSLTAGIEHASMSREFF. The J gene is TRBJ2-1, the V gene TRBV5-6, with TRBD2 matching 7 bases. V lost 1 base and J lost 14; bases outside the gene matches: 27. CDR1 is SGHDT and CDR2 is YYEEEE in the germline V gene. The CDR3 covers 19 residues.

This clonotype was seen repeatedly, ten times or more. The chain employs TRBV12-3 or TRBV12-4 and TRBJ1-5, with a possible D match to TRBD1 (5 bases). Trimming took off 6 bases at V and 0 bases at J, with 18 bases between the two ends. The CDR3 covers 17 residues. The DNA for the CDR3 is TGTGCCAGCAGCCCCAGGGTGCCACTTTATAGCAATCAGCCCCAGCATTTT. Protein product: CASSPRVPLYSNQPQHF.

The CDR3 is CASSPRGTKSYEQYF. The CDR3 bases are TGTGCCAGCAGCCCGAGGGGCACTAAATCCTACGAGCAGTACTTC. The V call is TRBV28, the J call TRBJ2-7; D is possibly TRBD1 or TRBD2 (5 bases each). Per the germline V gene, CDR1 is MDHEN and CDR2 is SYDVKM. Trimming shortened V by 6 bases and J by 1 base, and 16 bases separated the two germline ends. The CDR3 is 15 amino acids.